Each of the 22 T cell receptor beta chains below was sequenced from the same sample in a study of metastatic and nonmetastatic thyroid tumors. TCRdb reanalyzed the PCR reads with MiXCR. The sample has 25,000 to 30,000 clones; about 24% are singletons. No patient had received any treatment before thyroid surgery. Input material: blood. Receptor source: a female donor with papillary thyroid cancer or a benign thyroid nodule (not recorded which). Some clones in this sample may be carry-over from other donors' samples.

This clone was counted at least ten times. The rearrangement uses TRBV4-2 and TRBJ2-2; TRBD2 agrees at 10 bases. The trim removed 0 bases at V and 1 base at J, leaving 8 bases unmatched. The CDR3 covers 19 residues. Germline CDR1 is LGHNA and CDR2 is YNFKEQ. The CDR3: CASSQEEASGSLNTGELFF. CDR3 nucleotides: TGTGCCAGCAGCCAAGAAGAAGCTAGCGGGAGTCTGAACACCGGGGAGCTGTTTTTT.

Comment on this clone: An end of the junction does not agree with germline; a read error may underlie this. V is TRBV4-3 and J is TRBJ2-5, with TRBD2 as a possible D gene (5 bases). Germline-derived CDR1 and CDR2 are LGHNA and YSLEER. The CDR3 has 15 amino acids. Here the CDR3 reads CASSQDIGGSETKYF. The DNA of the CDR3 is TGCGCCAGCAGCCAAGATATTGGTGGGAGTGAGACCAAGTACTTC.

This clone occurred a few times. V gene TRBV6-1 combines with J gene TRBJ2-7; D possibly corresponds to TRBD1 (6 bases). V was cut by 6 bases and J by 9 bases, with 15 bases left in between. The germline CDR1 and CDR2 sequences are MNHNS and SASEGT. CDR3 length equals 12 residues. The CDR3 sequence is CASSQTGLGQYF. CDR3 DNA sequence: TGTGCCAGCAGCCAAACAGGGCTGGGGCAGTACTTC.

By share, this clone counts as medium-sized. The chain recombines TRBV28 with TRBJ1-4; D might be TRBD1 (6 bases). Trimming cost V 4 bases and J 3 bases, with 12 bases left between them. The V gene's germline CDR1 is MDHEN and CDR2 SYDVKM. This CDR3 is 15 amino acids long. The CDR3 DNA reads TGTGCCAGCAGTTCCCAGACAGGACCTAATGAAAAACTGTTTTTT. Translation: CASSSQTGPNEKLFF.

This clone was counted a few times. The chain combines TRBV6-1 with TRBJ2-7, with 9 bases that match TRBD1. Germline values: CDR1 MNHNS, CDR2 SASEGT. The CDR3 sequence is 14 residues long. Trimming removed 8 bases from V and 3 bases from J; junction bases left unmatched: 8. The CDR3 reads CASAWTGAGYEQYF. The CDR3 DNA sequence: TGTGCCAGCGCCTGGACAGGGGCGGGCTACGAGCAGTACTTC.

This clone occurred many times. V usage is TRBV20-1 and J usage is TRBJ2-3, with TRBD2 matching over 14 bases. The V gene's germline CDR1 is DFQATT and CDR2 SNEGSKA (reference sequence). The CDR3 runs 15 residues. Unmatched junction bases numbered 5, after V lost 4 bases and J lost 5 bases. The DNA of the CDR3 is TGCAGTGCTACCGGGACTAGCGGGAGTCTAGATACGCAGTATTTT. The encoded protein is CSATGTSGSLDTQYF.

This clone was seen ten or more times. Other DNA sequences in this specimen translate into the identical CDR3. The chain uses TRBV12-3 or TRBV12-4 and TRBJ2-2; D ambiguous. The germline V and J ends were trimmed by 3 bases and 7 bases, with 3 bases remaining between them. CDR3 length equals 11 residues. CDR3 sequence: CASSLSGELFF. CDR3 nucleotides: TGTGCCAGCAGTTTGAGCGGGGAGCTGTTTTTT.

The CDR3 region is CAWSPGHSNQPQYF. The CDR3 nucleotides are TGTGCCTGGAGTCCTGGGCATAGCAATCAGCCCCAGTATTTT. The gene calls are TRBV30 and TRBJ1-5; no clear D gene. The J call may be wrong; the DNA end is better matched by TRBJ2-3. Germline CDR1 is GTSNPN and CDR2 is SVGIG (reference sequence). The CDR3 totals 14 residues.

This clone turned up a few times. Here the CDR3 reads CAISESGGDTEAFF. CDR3 bases: TGTGCCATCAGTGAGTCGGGCGGGGACACTGAAGCTTTCTTT. The genes are TRBV10-3 and TRBJ1-1; D not resolved. CDR1 is ENHRY, CDR2 SYGVKD, per germline. The CDR3 is 14 residues long. Trimming cost V 0 bases and J 3 bases, with 8 bases left between them.

This clone was counted at least ten times. The CDR3 coding sequence is TGCGCCAGCAGCCAAGAAGCGGGAGAAGGGGATACGCAGTATTTT. It specifies CASSQEAGEGDTQYF. The chain recombines TRBV4-3 with TRBJ2-3, with 8 bases matching TRBD2. The CDR3 runs to 15 residues. Germline assignment: CDR1 LGHNA and CDR2 YSLEER. Losses at the gene ends were 0 bases for V and 6 bases for J; bases not matched to a gene: 5.

This clone was detected a few times. The J gene is TRBJ1-1, the V gene TRBV20-1; D is uncertain. V gave up 7 bases and J gave up 2 bases, with 8 bases separating them. The germline V gene has CDR1 DFQATT and CDR2 SNEGSKA (reference sequence). The CDR3 extends over 11 amino acids. CDR3 in DNA: TGCAGTGTGCAGACTAACACTGAAGCTTTCTTT. Protein sequence: CSVQTNTEAFF.

There are many counts of this clone. It may be a read error: a sequence one base away is much more abundant. The sample contains more than one DNA sequence encoding this CDR3. The chain uses TRBV20-1 and TRBJ2-7; TRBD2 aligns across 7 bases. V was clipped by 4 bases and J by 5 bases; unmatched bases: 14. The CDR3 totals 15 residues. Germline assignment: CDR1 DFQATT and CDR2 SNEGSKA (reference sequence). Written as DNA, the CDR3 is TGCAGTGCTATCGAATTTGGCGGGAGAGCCGACGAGCAGTACTTC. Protein sequence: CSAIEFGGRADEQYF.

This chain uses TRBV2 with TRBJ1-1, with 9 bases identical to TRBD1. Trimming at V came to 2 bases and at J to 3 bases, leaving 10 bases not matched to a gene. The CDR3 contains 17 residues. The germline gives CDR1 SNHLY, CDR2 FYNNEI. The CDR3 loop is CASSEPYRGRLDTEAFF. DNA for the CDR3: TGTGCCAGCAGTGAACCGTACAGGGGGCGACTAGACACTGAAGCTTTCTTT.

As regards this clone: A clone one base away is much larger, so this may be a read error. V gene TRBV19 combines with J gene TRBJ2-2; tentative D call: TRBD2 (5 bases). Trimming shortened V by 7 bases and J by 2 bases, and 14 bases separated the two germline ends. The CDR3 is made up of 15 amino acids. In germline, CDR1 is LNHDA, CDR2 SQIVND (reference sequence). DNA for the CDR3: TGTGCCAGTATAGGGAGCCCCGCAAACACCGGGGAGCTGTTTTTT. It encodes CASIGSPANTGELFF.

This clone was seen repeatedly, ten times or more. The gene calls are TRBV5-1 and TRBJ2-5; tentatively, D is TRBD1 (5 bases). Germline loops: CDR1 SGHRS, CDR2 YFSETQ. Trimming removed 4 bases at V and 1 base at J, with 17 bases between. There are 16 residues in the CDR3. CDR3 in amino acids: CASSHGQGVTQETQYF. CDR3 sequence (DNA): TGCGCCAGCAGCCACGGGCAGGGCGTGACCCAAGAGACCCAGTACTTC.

This clone has a count of ten or more. DNA of the CDR3: TGTGCCAGCAGCCAAAACCTAGCGGGAGGCTACAATGAGCAGTTCTTC. It specifies CASSQNLAGGYNEQFF. J is TRBJ2-1 and V is TRBV3-1, with TRBD2 identical over 11 bases. V was pared by 2 bases and J by 3 bases, with 3 bases of the junction left unmatched. CDR1 and CDR2 from the germline V gene are LGHDT and YNNKEL (reference sequence). The CDR3 runs 16 residues.

This clone occurred many times. This rearrangement joins TRBV7-3 to TRBJ2-2; D remains ambiguous. The CDR3 consists of 15 residues. V gave up 1 base and J gave up 3 bases, with 9 bases separating them. Germline V gives CDR1 SGHTA, CDR2 FQGTGA. The CDR3 sequence is CASSLNVPHTGELFF. As DNA, the CDR3 is TGTGCCAGCAGCTTAAACGTGCCCCACACCGGGGAGCTGTTTTTT.

The chain combines TRBV28 with TRBJ1-1, with a possible D match to TRBD1 (5 bases). V was trimmed by 6 bases and J by 1 base, leaving 15 bases between them. The CDR3 consists of 15 residues. Germline loops: CDR1 MDHEN, CDR2 SYDVKM. In DNA form, the CDR3 reads TGTGCCAGCAGCCCATGGGGGGAGCAGAACACTGAAGCTTTCTTT. Its translation: CASSPWGEQNTEAFF.

The chain combines TRBV18 with TRBJ2-7; TRBD1 aligns across 8 bases. Unmatched junction bases numbered 8, after V lost 5 bases and J lost 2 bases. This CDR3 spans 15 amino acids. CDR1 KGHSH and CDR2 LQKENI come from the germline V gene. The CDR3 spells CASSISRGQTYEQYF. CDR3 DNA: TGTGCCAGCTCAATTAGCAGGGGGCAAACCTACGAGCAGTACTTC.

In its sample, this clone was seen many times. This chain uses TRBV20-1 with TRBJ1-2; 7 nucleotides agree with TRBD1. Germline-derived CDR1 and CDR2 are DFQATT and SNEGSKA (reference sequence). With V trimmed by 3 bases and J by 2 bases, 3 bases remained unmatched. This CDR3 contains 13 residues. CDR3 residues: CSARGTANYGYTF. CDR3 coding DNA: TGCAGTGCTAGGGGGACAGCAAACTATGGCTACACCTTC.

This clone appeared a few times. The J gene is TRBJ2-2, the V gene TRBV2; D possibly corresponds to TRBD1 (5 bases). Per the germline V gene, CDR1 is SNHLY and CDR2 is FYNNEI. There are 14 residues in the CDR3. V lost 6 bases, J lost 2 bases, and 10 bases lay in between. The CDR3 DNA sequence: TGTGCCAGCAGAGGGGCTTACAACACCGGGGAGCTGTTTTTT. This codes for CASRGAYNTGELFF. The full variable domain, with the rest looked up from reference TRBV2 and TRBJ2-2, is EPEVTQTPSHQVTQMGQEVILRCVPISNHLYFYWYRQILGQKVEFLVSFYNNEISEKSEIFDDQFSVERPDGSNFTLKIRSTKLEDSAMYFCASRGAYNTGELFFGEGSRLTVL.

This clone is termed medium-sized (0.01 to 0.1%). The chain is built from TRBV10-1 and TRBJ2-2; perhaps TRBD1 as D (6 bases). Germline loops: CDR1 WNHNN, CDR2 SYGVQD (reference sequence). The CDR3 has 16 amino acids. V lost 1 base and J 1 base, leaving 10 bases between the germline ends. This CDR3 reads CASSEYGRGNTGELFF. CDR3 sequence (DNA): TGCGCCAGCAGTGAGTACGGCAGGGGGAACACCGGGGAGCTGTTTTTT.